This TCR beta chain was documented in a study of T-cell memory formation after mild COVID-19. Each CDR3 protein is one row after TCRdb ran MiXCR on the 5' RACE reads. This sample has around 200,000 distinct CDR3 sequences; approximately 18% occur once, and the top ten carry under 4.5%. Germline V CDR1 and CDR2: SGHVS, FQNEAQ. Trimming pared 2 bases from V and 0 bases from J, leaving 19 bases between. The length of the CDR3 is 19 residues. The TCR originated in a man between 18 and 35 years old who had mild COVID-19 (a few samples of this study predate the infection). Cell type and time point are not known. Material for sequencing was PBMCs or a T cell subset sorted from them (not recorded which). The chain carries TRBV7-8 and TRBJ1-4; D remains unclear. As DNA, the CDR3 is TGTGCCAGCAGCTTAACCCCCGGTCCCATAGGCGCAACTAATGAAAAACTGTTTTTT. The encoded protein is CASSLTPGPIGATNEKLFF.